This entry features one TCR beta chain sequence. Its target is unknown. Its ends do not fully match the called genes, so a read error is possible. The data derive from a study of Graves' ophthalmopathy and Graves' hyperthyroidism. Study results and caveats: The model flagged ophthalmopathy progression at 65% to 71% sensitivity and around 72% specificity.

Amplification from RNA transcripts yielded the TCR beta CDR3 regions. First-round RT-PCR employed HTBI primers, with a second-round multiplex PCR after it. MiXCR was run by TCRdb on the multiplex PCR reads, yielding one entry per CDR3 protein. Found here are 600,000 to 700,000 distinct CDR3 sequences, roughly 39% of them singletons; the top ten hold over 2.5%. This CDR3 spans 16 amino acids. Looked up from germline, CDR1 is SGHKS and CDR2 is YYEKEE (reference sequence). The material sequenced was peripheral blood. The V gene is TRBV5-5, the J gene TRBJ1-3; D not resolved. This TCR was recovered from an adult man with Graves' ophthalmopathy. The CDR3 is CASSQDGETSGNTIYF. In nucleotides, the CDR3 is TGCGCCAGCAGCCAAGATGGAGAAACCTCTGGAAACACCATATATTTT.